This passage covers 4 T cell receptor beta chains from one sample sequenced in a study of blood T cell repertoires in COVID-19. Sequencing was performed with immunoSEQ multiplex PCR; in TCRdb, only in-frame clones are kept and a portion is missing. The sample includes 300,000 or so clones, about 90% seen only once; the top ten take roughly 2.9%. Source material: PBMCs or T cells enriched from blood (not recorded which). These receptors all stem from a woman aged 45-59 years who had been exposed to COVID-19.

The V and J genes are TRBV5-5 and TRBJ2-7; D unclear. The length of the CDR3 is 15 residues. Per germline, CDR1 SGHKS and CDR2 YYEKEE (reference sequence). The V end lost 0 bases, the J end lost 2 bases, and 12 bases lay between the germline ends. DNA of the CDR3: TGTGCCAGCAGCTTGGCCTTTTTCAGTACCTACGAGCAGTACTTC. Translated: CASSLAFFSTYEQYF.

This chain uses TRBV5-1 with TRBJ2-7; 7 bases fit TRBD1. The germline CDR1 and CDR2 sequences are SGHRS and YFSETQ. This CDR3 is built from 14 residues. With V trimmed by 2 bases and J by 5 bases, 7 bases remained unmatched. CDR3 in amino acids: CASSFPTGAHEQYF. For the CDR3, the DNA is TGCGCCAGCAGCTTCCCTACAGGGGCCCACGAGCAGTACTTC.

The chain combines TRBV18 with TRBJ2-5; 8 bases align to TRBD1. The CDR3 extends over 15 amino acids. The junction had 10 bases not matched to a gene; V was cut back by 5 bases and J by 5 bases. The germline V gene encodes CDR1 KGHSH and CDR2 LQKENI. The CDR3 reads CASSVVQGVLETQYF. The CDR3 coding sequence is TGTGCCAGCTCAGTCGTACAGGGGGTTTTGGAGACCCAGTACTTC.

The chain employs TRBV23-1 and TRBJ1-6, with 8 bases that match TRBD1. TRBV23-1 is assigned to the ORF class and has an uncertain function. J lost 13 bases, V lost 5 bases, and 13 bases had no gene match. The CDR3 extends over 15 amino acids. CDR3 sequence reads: CASSSGTGALVPLHF. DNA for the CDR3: TGCGCCAGCAGTTCCGGGACAGGAGCCTTGGTGCCCCTCCACTTT.